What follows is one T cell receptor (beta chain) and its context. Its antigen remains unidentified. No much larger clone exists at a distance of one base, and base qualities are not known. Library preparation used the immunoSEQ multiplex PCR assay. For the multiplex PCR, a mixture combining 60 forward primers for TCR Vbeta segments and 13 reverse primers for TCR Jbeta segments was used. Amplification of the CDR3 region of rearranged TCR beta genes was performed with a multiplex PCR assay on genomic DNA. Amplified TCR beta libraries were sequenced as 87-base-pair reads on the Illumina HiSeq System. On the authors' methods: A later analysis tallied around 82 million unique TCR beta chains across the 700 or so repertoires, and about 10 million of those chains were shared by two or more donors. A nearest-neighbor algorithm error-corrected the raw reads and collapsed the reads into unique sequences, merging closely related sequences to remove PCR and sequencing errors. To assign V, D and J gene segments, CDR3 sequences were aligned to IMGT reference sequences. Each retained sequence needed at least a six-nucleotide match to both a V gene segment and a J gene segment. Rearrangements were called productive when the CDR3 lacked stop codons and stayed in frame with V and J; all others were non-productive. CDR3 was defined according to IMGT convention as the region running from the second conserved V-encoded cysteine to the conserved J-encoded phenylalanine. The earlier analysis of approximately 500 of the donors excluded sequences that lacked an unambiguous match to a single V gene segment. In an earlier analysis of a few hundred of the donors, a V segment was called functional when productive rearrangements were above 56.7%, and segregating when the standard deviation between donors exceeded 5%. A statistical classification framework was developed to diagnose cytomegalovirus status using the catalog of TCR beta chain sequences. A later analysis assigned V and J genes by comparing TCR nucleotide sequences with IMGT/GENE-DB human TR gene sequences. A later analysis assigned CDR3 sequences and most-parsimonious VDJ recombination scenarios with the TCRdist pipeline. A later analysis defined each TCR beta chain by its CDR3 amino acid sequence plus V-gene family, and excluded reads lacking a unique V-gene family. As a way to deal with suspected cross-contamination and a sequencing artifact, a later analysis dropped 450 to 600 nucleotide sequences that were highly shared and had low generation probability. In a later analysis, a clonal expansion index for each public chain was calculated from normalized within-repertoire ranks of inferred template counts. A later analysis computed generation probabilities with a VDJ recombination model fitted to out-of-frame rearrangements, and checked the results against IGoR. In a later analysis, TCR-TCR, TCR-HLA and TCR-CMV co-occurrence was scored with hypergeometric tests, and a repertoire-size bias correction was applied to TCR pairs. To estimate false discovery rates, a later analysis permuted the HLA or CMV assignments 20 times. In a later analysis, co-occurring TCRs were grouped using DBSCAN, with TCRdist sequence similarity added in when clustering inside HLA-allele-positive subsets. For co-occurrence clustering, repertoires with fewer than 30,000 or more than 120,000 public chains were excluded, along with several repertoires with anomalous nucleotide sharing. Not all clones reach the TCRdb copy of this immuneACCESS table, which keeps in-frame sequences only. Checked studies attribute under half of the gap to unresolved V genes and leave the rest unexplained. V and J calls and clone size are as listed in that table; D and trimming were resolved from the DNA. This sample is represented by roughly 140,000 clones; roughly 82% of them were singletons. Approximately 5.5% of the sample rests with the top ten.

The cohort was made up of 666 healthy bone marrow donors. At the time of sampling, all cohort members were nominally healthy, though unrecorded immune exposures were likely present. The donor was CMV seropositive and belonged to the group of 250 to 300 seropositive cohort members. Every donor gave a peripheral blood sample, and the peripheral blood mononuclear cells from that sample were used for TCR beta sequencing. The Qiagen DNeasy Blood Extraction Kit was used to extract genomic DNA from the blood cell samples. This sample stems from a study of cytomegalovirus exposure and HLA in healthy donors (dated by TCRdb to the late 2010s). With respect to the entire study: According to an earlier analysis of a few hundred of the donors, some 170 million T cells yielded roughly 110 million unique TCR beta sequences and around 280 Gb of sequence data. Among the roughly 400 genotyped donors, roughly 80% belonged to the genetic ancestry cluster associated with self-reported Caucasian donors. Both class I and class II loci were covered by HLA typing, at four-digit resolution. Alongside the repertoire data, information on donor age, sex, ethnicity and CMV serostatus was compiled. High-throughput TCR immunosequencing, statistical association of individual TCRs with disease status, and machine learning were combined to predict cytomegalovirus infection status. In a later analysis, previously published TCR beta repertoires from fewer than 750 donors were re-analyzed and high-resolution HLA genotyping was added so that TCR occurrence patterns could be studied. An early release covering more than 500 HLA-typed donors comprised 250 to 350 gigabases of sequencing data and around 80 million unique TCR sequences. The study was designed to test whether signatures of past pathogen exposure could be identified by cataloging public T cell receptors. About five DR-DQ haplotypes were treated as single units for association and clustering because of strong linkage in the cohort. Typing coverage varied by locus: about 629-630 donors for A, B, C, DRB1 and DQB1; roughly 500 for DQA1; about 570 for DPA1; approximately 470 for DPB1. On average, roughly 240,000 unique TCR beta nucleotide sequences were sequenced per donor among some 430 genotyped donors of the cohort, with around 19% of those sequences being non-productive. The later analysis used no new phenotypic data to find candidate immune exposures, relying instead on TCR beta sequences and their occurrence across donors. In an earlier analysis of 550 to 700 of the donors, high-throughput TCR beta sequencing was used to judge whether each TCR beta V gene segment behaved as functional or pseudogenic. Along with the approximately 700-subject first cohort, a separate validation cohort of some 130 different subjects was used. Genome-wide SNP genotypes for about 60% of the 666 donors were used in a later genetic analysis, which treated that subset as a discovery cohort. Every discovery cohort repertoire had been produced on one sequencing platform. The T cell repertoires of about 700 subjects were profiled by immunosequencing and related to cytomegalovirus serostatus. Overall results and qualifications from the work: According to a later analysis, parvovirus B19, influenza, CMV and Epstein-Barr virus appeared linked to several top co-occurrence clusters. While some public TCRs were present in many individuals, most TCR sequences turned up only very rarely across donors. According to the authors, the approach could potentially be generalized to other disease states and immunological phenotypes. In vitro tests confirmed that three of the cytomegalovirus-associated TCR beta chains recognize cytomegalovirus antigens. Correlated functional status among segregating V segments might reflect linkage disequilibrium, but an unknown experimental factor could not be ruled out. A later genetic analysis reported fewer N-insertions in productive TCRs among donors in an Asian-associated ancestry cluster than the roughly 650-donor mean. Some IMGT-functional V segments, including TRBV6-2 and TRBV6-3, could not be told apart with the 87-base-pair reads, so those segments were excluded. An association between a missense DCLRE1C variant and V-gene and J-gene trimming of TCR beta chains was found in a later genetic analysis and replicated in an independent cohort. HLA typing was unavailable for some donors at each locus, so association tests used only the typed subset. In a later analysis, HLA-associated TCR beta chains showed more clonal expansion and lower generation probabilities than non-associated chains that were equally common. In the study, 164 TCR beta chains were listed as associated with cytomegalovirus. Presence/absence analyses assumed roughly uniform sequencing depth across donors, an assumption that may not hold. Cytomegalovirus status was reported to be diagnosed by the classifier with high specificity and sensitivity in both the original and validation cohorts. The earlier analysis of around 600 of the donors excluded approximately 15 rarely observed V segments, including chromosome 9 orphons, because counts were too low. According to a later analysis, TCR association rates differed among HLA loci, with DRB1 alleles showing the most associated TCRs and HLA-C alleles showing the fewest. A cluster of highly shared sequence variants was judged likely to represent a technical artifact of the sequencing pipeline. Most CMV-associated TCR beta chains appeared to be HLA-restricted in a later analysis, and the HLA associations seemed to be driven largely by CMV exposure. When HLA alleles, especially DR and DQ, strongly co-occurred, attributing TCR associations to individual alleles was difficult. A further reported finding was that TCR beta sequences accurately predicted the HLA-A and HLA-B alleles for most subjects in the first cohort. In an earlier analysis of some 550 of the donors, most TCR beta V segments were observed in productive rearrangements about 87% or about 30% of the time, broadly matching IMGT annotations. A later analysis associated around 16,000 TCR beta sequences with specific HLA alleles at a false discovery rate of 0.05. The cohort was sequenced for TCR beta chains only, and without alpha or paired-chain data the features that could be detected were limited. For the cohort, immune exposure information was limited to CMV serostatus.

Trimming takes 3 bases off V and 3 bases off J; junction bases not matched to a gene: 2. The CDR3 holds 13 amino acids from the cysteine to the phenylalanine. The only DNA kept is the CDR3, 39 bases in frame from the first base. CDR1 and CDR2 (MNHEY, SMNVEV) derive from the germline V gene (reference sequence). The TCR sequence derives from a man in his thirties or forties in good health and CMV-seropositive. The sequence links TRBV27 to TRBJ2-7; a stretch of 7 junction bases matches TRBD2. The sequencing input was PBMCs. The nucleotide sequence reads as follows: TGTGCCAGCAGTTTCGGGACTAACTACGAGCAGTACTTC. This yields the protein CASSFGTNYEQYF.